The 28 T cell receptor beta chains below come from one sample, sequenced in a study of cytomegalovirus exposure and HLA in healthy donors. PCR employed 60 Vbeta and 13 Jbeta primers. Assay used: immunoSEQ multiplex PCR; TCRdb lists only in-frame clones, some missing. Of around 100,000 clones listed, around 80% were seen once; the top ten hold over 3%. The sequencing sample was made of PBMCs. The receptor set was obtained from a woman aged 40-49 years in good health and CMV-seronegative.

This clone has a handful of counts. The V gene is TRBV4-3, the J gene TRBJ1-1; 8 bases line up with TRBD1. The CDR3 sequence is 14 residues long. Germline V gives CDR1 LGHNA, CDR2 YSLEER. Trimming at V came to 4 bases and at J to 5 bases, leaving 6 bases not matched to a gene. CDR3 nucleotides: TGCGCCAGCAGCCTTCAGGGGGCGGGTACTGAAGCTTTCTTT. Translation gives CASSLQGAGTEAFF.

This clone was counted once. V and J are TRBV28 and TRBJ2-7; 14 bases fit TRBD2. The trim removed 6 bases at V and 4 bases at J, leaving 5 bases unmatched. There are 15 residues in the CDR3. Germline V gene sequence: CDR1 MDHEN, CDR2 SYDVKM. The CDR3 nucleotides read TGTGCCAGCAGAGAGACTAGCGGGGGGGCTTACGAGCAGTACTTC. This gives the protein CASRETSGGAYEQYF.

Here the CDR3 DNA reads TGTGTCAGAAGCCCCCTTTGTCAGGGGCGCAAGAACTATGGCTACACCTTC. It codes for CVRSPLCQGRKNYGYTF. The V and J genes are TRBV7-5 and TRBJ1-2; the DNA was not used to check the table's D call, TRBD1. TRBV7-5 is deemed a pseudogene. This CDR3 contains 17 residues.

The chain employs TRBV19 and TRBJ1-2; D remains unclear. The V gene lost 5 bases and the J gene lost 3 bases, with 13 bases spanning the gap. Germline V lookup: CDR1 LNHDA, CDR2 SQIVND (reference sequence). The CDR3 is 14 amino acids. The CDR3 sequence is CASSSPTVYYGYTF. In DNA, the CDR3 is TGTGCCAGTAGTTCCCCTACAGTATACTATGGCTACACCTTC.

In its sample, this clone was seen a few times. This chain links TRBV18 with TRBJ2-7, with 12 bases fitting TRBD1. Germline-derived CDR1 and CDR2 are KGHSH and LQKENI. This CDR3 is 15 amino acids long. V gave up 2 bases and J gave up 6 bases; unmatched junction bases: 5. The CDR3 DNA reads TGTGCCAGCTCACCATTAGGGACAGGGGGCTCCGAGCAGTACTTC. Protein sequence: CASSPLGTGGSEQYF.

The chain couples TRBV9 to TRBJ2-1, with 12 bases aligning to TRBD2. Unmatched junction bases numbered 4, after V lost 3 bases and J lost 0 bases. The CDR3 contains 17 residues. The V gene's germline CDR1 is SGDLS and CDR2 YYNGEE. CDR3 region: CASSEGLAGLSYNEQFF. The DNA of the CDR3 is TGTGCCAGCAGCGAAGGACTAGCGGGACTCTCCTACAATGAGCAGTTCTTC.

CDR3 sequence (DNA): TGTGCCAGCAGCGTAGAGAGACAGGGTGGTAATGAGCAGTTCTTC. Residues: CASSVERQGGNEQFF. The chain couples TRBV9 to TRBJ2-1; TRBD1 aligns across 7 bases. CDR1 is SGDLS and CDR2 is YYNGEE in the germline V gene. The CDR3 runs to 15 residues. The V gene end was trimmed by 0 bases and the J gene end by 7 bases; junction bases not matched to a gene: 7.

The CDR3, as DNA: TGCGCCAGCAGCCTGGGACATTCTTCCGGGGAGCTGTTTTTT. Its protein is CASSLGHSSGELFF. The genes are TRBV5-1 and TRBJ2-2; D is perhaps TRBD1 (6 bases). Germline lookup yields CDR1 SGHRS and CDR2 YFSETQ. V lost 4 bases and J 6 bases, leaving 13 bases between the germline ends. The length of the CDR3 is 14 residues. The entire variable domain, with the rest obtained from reference TRBV5-1 and TRBJ2-2, is as follows: KAGVTQTPRYLIKTRGQQVTLSCSPISGHRSVSWYQQTPGQGLQFLFEYFSETQRNKGNFPGRFSGRQFSNSRSEMNVSTLELGDSALYLCASSLGHSSGELFFGEGSRLTVL.

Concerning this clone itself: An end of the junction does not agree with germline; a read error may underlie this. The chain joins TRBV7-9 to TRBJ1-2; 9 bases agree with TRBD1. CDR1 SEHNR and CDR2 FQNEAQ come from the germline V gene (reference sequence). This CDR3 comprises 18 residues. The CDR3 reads CSSRQSGTGPNPFYGYTF. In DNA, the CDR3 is TGTTCCAGCAGACAATCCGGGACAGGGCCAAACCCCTTCTATGGCTACACCTTC.

In DNA form, the CDR3 reads TGTGCCAGCAGCCTTCTTGACAGGGGTTACACTGAAGCTTTCTTT. Translation: CASSLLDRGYTEAFF. V and J are TRBV14 and TRBJ1-1; TRBD1 matches at 8 bases. The CDR3 consists of 15 residues. Germline V gene data show CDR1 as SGHDN and CDR2 as FVKESK. The V gene end was trimmed by 4 bases and the J gene end by 3 bases; junction bases not matched to a gene: 7.

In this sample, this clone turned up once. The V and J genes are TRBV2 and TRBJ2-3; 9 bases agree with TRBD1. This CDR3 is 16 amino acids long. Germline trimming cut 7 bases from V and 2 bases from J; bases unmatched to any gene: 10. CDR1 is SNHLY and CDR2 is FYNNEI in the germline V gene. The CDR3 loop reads CASTGQGGKTTDTQYF. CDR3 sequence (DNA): TGTGCCAGCACGGGACAGGGAGGGAAGACCACAGATACGCAGTATTTT.

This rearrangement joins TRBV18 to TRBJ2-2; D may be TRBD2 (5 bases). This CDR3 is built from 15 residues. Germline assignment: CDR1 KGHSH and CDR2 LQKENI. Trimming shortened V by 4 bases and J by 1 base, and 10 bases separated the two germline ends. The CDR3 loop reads CASSLSAENTGELFF. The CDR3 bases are TGTGCCAGCTCACTGTCAGCGGAGAACACCGGGGAGCTGTTTTTT.

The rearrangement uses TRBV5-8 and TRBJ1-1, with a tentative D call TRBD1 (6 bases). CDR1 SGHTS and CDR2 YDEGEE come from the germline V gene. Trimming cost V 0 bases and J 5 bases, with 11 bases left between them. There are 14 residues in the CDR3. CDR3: CASSLGQEDTEAFF. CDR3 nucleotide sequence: TGTGCCAGCAGCTTGGGACAGGAGGATACTGAAGCTTTCTTT.

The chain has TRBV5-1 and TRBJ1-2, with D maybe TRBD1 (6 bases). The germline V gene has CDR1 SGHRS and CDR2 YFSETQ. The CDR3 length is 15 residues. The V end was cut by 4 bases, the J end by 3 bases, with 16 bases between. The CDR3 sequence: CASSPEGGDDYGYTF. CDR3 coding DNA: TGCGCCAGCAGCCCCGAAGGGGGGGACGACTATGGCTACACCTTC.

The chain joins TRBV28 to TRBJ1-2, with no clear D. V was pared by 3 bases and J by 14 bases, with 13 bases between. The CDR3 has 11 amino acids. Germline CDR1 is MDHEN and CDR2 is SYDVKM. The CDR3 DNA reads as TGTGCCAGCAGTTTGGGTCGGGAAACGACCTTC. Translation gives CASSLGRETTF.

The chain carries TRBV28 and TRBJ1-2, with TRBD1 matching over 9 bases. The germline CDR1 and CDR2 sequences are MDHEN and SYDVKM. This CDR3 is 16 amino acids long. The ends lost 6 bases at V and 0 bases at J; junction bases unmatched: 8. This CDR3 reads CASRDAGTGTNYGYTF. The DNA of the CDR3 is TGTGCCAGCAGAGACGCCGGGACAGGGACTAACTATGGCTACACCTTC.

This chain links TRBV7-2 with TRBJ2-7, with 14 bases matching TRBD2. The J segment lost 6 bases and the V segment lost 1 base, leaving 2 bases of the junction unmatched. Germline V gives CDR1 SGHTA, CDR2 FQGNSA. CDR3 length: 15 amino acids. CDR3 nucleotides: TGTGCCAGCAGCTTAGAAGGGACTAGCGGGAGCGAGCAGTACTTC. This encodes CASSLEGTSGSEQYF.

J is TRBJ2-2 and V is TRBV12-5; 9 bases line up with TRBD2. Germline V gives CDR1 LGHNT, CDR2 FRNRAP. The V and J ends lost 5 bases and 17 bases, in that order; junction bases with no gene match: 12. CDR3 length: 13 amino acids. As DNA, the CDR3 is TGTGCTAGTGGTCTCGAAGCGGGGGGCCCTCGTTTTTTT. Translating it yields CASGLEAGGPRFF.

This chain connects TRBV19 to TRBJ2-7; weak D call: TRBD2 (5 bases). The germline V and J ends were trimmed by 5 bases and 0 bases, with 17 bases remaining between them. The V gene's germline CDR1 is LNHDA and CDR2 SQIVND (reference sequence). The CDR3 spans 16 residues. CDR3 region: CASSLQAEQASYEQYF. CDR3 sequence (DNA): TGTGCCAGTAGTCTCCAAGCGGAGCAGGCCTCCTACGAGCAGTACTTC. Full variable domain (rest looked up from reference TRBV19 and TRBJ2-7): DGGITQSPKYLFRKEGQNVTLSCEQNLNHDAMYWYRQDPGQGLRLIYYSQIVNDFQKGDIAEGYSVSREKKESFPLTVTSAQKNPTAFYLCASSLQAEQASYEQYFGPGTRLTVT.

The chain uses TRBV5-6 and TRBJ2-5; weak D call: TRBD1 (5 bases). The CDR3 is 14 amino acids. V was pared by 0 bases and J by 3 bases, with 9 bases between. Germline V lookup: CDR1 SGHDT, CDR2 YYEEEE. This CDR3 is CASSLVGQEETQYF. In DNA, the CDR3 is TGTGCCAGCAGCTTGGTCGGACAAGAAGAGACCCAGTACTTC.

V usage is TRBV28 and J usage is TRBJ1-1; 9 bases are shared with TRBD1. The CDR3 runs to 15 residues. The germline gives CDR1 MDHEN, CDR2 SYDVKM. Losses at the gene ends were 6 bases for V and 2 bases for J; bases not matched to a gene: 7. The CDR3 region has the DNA TGTGCCAGCAGAATCCGGGACAGGGTTAACACTGAAGCTTTCTTT. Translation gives CASRIRDRVNTEAFF. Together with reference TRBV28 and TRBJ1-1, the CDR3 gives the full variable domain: DVKVTQSSRYLVKRTGEKVFLECVQDMDHENMFWYRQDPGLGLRLIYFSYDVKMKEKGDIPEGYSVSREKKERFSLILESASTNQTSMYLCASRIRDRVNTEAFFGQGTRLTVV.

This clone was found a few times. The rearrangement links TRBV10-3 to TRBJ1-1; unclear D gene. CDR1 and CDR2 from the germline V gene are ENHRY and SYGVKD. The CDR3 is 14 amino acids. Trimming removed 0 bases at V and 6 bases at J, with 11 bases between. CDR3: CAISESGSHPEAFF. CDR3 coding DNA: TGTGCCATCAGTGAGTCGGGCTCTCACCCTGAAGCTTTCTTT.

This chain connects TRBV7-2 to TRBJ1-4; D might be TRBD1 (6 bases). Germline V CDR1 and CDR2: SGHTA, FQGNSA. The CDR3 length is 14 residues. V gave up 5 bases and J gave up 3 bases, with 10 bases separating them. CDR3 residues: CASSPGVANEKLFF. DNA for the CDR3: TGTGCCAGCAGCCCAGGGGTAGCTAATGAAAAACTGTTTTTT.

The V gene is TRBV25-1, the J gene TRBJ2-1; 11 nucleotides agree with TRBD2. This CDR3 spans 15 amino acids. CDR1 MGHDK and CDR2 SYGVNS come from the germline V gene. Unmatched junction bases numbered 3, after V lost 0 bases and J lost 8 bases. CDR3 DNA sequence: TGTGCCAGCAGTGAATATCAACTAGCGGGAGATGAGCAGTTCTTC. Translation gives CASSEYQLAGDEQFF. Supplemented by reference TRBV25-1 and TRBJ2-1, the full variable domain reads EADIYQTPRYLVIGTGKKITLECSQTMGHDKMYWYQQDPGMELHLIHYSYGVNSTEKGDLSSESTVSRIRTEHFPLTLESARPSHTSQYLCASSEYQLAGDEQFFGPGTRLTVL.

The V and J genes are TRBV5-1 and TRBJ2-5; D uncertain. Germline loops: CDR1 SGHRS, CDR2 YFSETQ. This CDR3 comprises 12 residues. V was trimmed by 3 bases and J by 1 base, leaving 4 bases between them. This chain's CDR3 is CASSSSQETQYF. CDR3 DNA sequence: TGCGCCAGCAGCTCGAGCCAAGAGACCCAGTACTTC.

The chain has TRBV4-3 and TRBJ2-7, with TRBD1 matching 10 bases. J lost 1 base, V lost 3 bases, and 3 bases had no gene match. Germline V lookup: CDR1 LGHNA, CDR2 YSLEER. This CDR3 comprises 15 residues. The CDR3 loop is CASSQGQGPSYEQYF. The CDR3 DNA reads TGCGCCAGCAGCCAGGGACAGGGGCCTTCCTACGAGCAGTACTTC.

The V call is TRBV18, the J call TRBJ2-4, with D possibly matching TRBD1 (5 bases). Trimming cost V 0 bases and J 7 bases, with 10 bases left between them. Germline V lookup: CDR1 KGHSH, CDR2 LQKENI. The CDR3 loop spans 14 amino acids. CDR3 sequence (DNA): TGTGCCAGCTCACCACCAGGGGATTGGAACATTCAGTACTTC. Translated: CASSPPGDWNIQYF.

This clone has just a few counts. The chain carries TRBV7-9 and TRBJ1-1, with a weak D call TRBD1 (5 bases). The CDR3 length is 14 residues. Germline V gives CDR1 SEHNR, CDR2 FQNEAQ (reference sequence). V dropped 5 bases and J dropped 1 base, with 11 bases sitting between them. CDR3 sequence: CASSRSGQNTEAFF. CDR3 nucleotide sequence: TGTGCCAGCAGCCGCTCTGGACAGAACACTGAAGCTTTCTTT. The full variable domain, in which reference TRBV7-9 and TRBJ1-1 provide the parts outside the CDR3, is DTGVSQNPRHKITKRGQNVTFRCDPISEHNRLYWYRQTLGQGPEFLTYFQNEAQLEKSRLLSDRFSAERPKGSFSTLEIQRTEQGDSAMYLCASSRSGQNTEAFFGQGTRLTVV.